The clone carrying this T cell receptor (beta chain) appeared a few times. Its antigen is unknown. This CDR3 is 14 amino acids long. Germline V gene data show CDR1 as MNHEY and CDR2 as SVGEGT. V lost 5 bases, J lost 3 bases, and 13 bases lay in between. These data originate in a study of T-cell reconstitution after alpha-beta-depleted transplantation in children. General observations from the study: At day 60, the high TCRbeta diversity found in some patients originated from recipient T cells and thymic progenitors that had survived. At the one-year point after transplant, T-cell counts and TCRbeta diversity were found to come mostly from T cells that had been newly produced. Roughly two months post-transplant, alpha-beta T cells reportedly originated from several hundred graft clones that had expanded.

Preparation of the TCRbeta library involved a method that used unique molecular identifiers. Via MiXCR, TCRdb re-called the PCR reads, giving one row per CDR3 protein. Of around 200,000 distinct CDR3 sequences detected, approximately 15% appear once; the ten largest clones hold 35% to 50%. Specimen: PBMCs, mostly from graft donor cells, collected 360 days after TCRalphabeta/CD19-depleted stem cell transplant. This chain links TRBV6-2 or TRBV6-3 with TRBJ2-5, with no clear D. The sequence was collected from a male patient between 2 and 10 years old who had a stem cell transplant for acute lymphoblastic leukemia, so the T cells may come from the graft donor. In DNA, the CDR3 is TGTGCCAGCAGTCCGCGTGGTTCTAAAGAGACCCAGTACTTC. This encodes CASSPRGSKETQYF.